One and the same sample provided the 8 T cell receptor beta chains below, sequenced in a study of blood T cell repertoires in COVID-19. Here immunoSEQ multiplex PCR was the method, and the copy in TCRdb shows in-frame clones only, minus some. The sample comprises about 78,000 clones, about nine tenths of which are singletons, and around 4.5% rests with the top ten. Sample: peripheral blood. These TCRs come from a man aged 50 to 60 with active or convalescent COVID-19.

This chain uses TRBV12-3 or TRBV12-4 with TRBJ2-5, with 9 bases that match TRBD1. The V gene end was trimmed by 6 bases and the J gene end by 5 bases; junction bases not matched to a gene: 4. The CDR3 covers 13 residues. In DNA, the CDR3 is TGTGCCAGCAGGCCTACAGGGGGCGAGACCCAGTACTTC. Protein product: CASRPTGGETQYF.

The gene calls are TRBV6-5 and TRBJ2-3, with 8 bases identical to TRBD2. The CDR3 runs to 14 residues. In germline, CDR1 is MNHEY, CDR2 SVGAGI. J was trimmed by 0 bases and V by 6 bases; bases with no gene match: 2. The CDR3 DNA follows: TGTGCCAGCAGCTTAGCGGGGAGCACAGATACGCAGTATTTT. Translated: CASSLAGSTDTQYF.

V is TRBV7-9 and J is TRBJ2-5; D perhaps matches TRBD2 (6 bases). Germline CDR1 is SEHNR and CDR2 is FQNEAQ (reference sequence). Trimming removed 5 bases from V and 1 base from J, with 11 bases in between. The CDR3 runs to 14 residues. CDR3 protein: CASSRGTLQETQYF. The DNA for the CDR3 is TGTGCCAGCAGCCGAGGGACTCTCCAAGAGACCCAGTACTTC.

This clone was counted once. This chain connects TRBV7-2 to TRBJ1-5; 10 nucleotides align to TRBD1. V was pared by 3 bases and J by 8 bases, with 7 bases of the junction left unmatched. In germline, CDR1 is SGHTA, CDR2 FQGNSA. The CDR3 covers 15 residues. In DNA form, the CDR3 reads TGTGCCAGCAGCTTCTCCGACAGGGGGCACGAGCCCCAGCATTTT. Its protein product is CASSFSDRGHEPQHF. Combining the CDR3 with reference TRBV7-2 and TRBJ1-5 gives the whole variable domain GAGVSQSPSNKVTEKGKDVELRCDPISGHTALYWYRQSLGQGLEFLIYFQGNSAPDKSGLPSDRFSAERTGGSVSTLTIQRTQQEDSAVYLCASSFSDRGHEPQHFGDGTRLSIL.

V and J are TRBV7-6 and TRBJ1-2; TRBD1 is a possible D gene (6 bases). The V end was cut by 1 base, the J end by 4 bases, with 7 bases between. Looked up from germline, CDR1 is SGHVS and CDR2 is FNYEAQ. This CDR3 region has 13 residues. The CDR3 protein is CASSLVGGYGYTF. For the CDR3, the DNA is TGTGCCAGCAGCTTAGTAGGGGGCTATGGCTACACCTTC. The full variable domain, in which reference TRBV7-6 and TRBJ1-2 provide the parts outside the CDR3, is GAGVSQSPRYKVTKRGQDVALRCDPISGHVSLYWYRQALGQGPEFLTYFNYEAQQDKSGLPNDRFSAERPEGSISTLTIQRTEQRDSAMYRCASSLVGGYGYTFGSGTRLTVV.

V is TRBV27 and J is TRBJ1-2; perhaps TRBD1 as D (5 bases). This CDR3 contains 14 residues. Germline V lookup: CDR1 MNHEY, CDR2 SMNVEV (reference sequence). Trimming stripped 4 bases from V and 3 bases from J, with 12 bases between. CDR3 in amino acids: CASSSGGTDYGYTF. The CDR3, as DNA: TGTGCCAGCAGTTCTGGAGGGACGGACTATGGCTACACCTTC.

The rearrangement uses TRBV19 and TRBJ2-2; 8 bases map to TRBD2. J gave up 7 bases and V 7 bases, and 2 bases lay outside the gene matches. Germline V gene lookup returns CDR1 LNHDA and CDR2 SQIVND (reference sequence). CDR3 length: 12 amino acids. CDR3 sequence reads: CASKREGGELFF. CDR3 nucleotide sequence: TGTGCCAGTAAACGGGAGGGCGGGGAGCTGTTTTTT.

J is TRBJ1-3 and V is TRBV7-9, with TRBD1 matching over 8 bases. The CDR3 consists of 19 residues. V trimming: 5 bases; J trimming: 0 bases; junction bases outside the gene matches: 15. Germline loops: CDR1 SEHNR, CDR2 FQNEAQ (reference sequence). Here the CDR3 reads CASSKHAGTGFYSGNTIYF. CDR3 coding DNA: TGTGCCAGCAGCAAGCACGCCGGGACAGGTTTCTACTCTGGAAACACCATATATTTT.